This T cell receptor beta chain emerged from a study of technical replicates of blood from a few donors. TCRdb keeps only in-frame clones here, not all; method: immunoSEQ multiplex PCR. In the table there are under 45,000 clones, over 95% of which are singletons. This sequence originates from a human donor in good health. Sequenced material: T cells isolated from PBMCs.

The DNA for the CDR3 is TGTGCCAGCAGCCCCCCAGGGTATGATAACACCATATATTTT. This encodes CASSPPGYDNTIYF. The chain joins TRBV9 to TRBJ1-3; D perhaps matches TRBD1 (5 bases). From germline, CDR1 is SGDLS and CDR2 YYNGEE. The CDR3 covers 14 residues. Deletions cut 4 bases from V and 7 bases from J, with 15 bases between.